Each of the 3 T cell receptor beta chains below was sequenced from the same sample in a study of blood T cell repertoires in COVID-19. Assay: immunoSEQ multiplex PCR; the TCRdb copy retains only in-frame clones and omits some. Of over 200,000 clones listed, around 89% are singletons. Sequencing was performed on peripheral blood. The receptors derive from a man younger than 45 with COVID-19, enrolled during active disease.

The gene calls are TRBV19 and TRBJ1-1; 9 bases agree with TRBD1. Trimming cost V 5 bases and J 8 bases; bases outside gene matches: 12. This CDR3 spans 15 amino acids. Germline V gene sequence: CDR1 LNHDA, CDR2 SQIVND (reference sequence). CDR3 coding DNA: TGTGCCAGTAGTCCCCGGGACAGGGCAGTACTAGAAGCTTTCTTT. Translating it yields CASSPRDRAVLEAFF.

The chain combines TRBV28 with TRBJ1-5; possible D gene TRBD1, 5 bases. Germline V CDR1 and CDR2: MDHEN, SYDVKM. The CDR3 sequence is 13 residues long. V lost 2 bases and J lost 7, with 9 bases in between. CDR3: CASSLQGGQPQHF. CDR3 DNA: TGTGCCAGCAGTTTACAGGGCGGCCAGCCCCAGCATTTT.

This chain joins TRBV19 and TRBJ2-5; no clear D gene. The CDR3 contains 11 residues. V dropped 10 bases and J dropped 4 bases, with 10 bases sitting between them. The V gene's germline CDR1 is LNHDA and CDR2 SQIVND (reference sequence). DNA for the CDR3: TGTGCCACTCGGAGAGGAGAGACCCAGTACTTC. Protein sequence: CATRRGETQYF. The complete variable domain, with remaining parts taken from reference TRBV19 and TRBJ2-5, reads DGGITQSPKYLFRKEGQNVTLSCEQNLNHDAMYWYRQDPGQGLRLIYYSQIVNDFQKGDIAEGYSVSREKKESFPLTVTSAQKNPTAFYLCATRRGETQYFGPGTRLLVL.